The rows below give T cell receptor beta chains drawn from one sample of a study of shared clonotypes between healthy human individuals. Some clones are missing from TCRdb's copy, which holds only in-frame ones; the method was immunoSEQ multiplex PCR. The data show some 2.1 million clones, 85% to 95% seen once. The sequenced sample was naive CD8+ T cells from PBMCs. These receptors were obtained from a man aged 18 to 30 in good health. Some clones in this sample may be carry-over from other donors' samples. Each CDR3 is given with its conserved first and last residue. A D gene is named only where the DNA matches it firmly. Size tells how often a clone was seen (once, few, many) or the class of an expanded clone, and some rows leave it out.

TRBV27	once	-	TRBJ2-1	CASSLASSDLYNEQFF	TGTGCCAGCAGTTTAGCCTCGTCTGACTTGTACAATGAGCAGTTCTTC
TRBV15	-	TRBD2	TRBJ2-2	CATSPRTSSGELFF	TGTGCCACCAGCCCACGGACTAGCTCCGGGGAGCTGTTTTTT
TRBV6-5	-	-	TRBJ1-1	CASSWRTANTEAFF	TGTGCCAGCAGTTGGAGGACAGCGAACACTGAAGCTTTCTTT
TRBV4-1	-	-	TRBJ1-5	CASSQEDNLNEPQHF	TGCGCCAGCAGCCAAGAGGACAATCTGAATGAGCCCCAGCATTTT
TRBV29-1	-	-	TRBJ2-1	CSVEPHYSSYNEQFF	TGCAGCGTTGAACCTCACTACAGCTCCTACAATGAGCAGTTCTTC
TRBV28	once	-	TRBJ1-5	CASSSTGHGLWPQHF	TGTGCCAGCAGTTCCACGGGACACGGATTGTGGCCCCAGCATTTT
TRBV4-1	-	-	TRBJ1-2	CASSQDLLVFFGGSHYTF	TGCGCCAGCAGCCAAGATCTATTGGTTTTTTTCGGCGGCTCCCACTACACCTTC
TRBV19	-	TRBD1	TRBJ2-1	CASSWTGFYNEQFF	TGTGCCAGTAGTTGGACAGGATTCTACAATGAGCAGTTCTTC
TRBV5-6	few	-	TRBJ1-2	CASSLARGGYVRGYTF	TGTGCCAGCAGCTTGGCGCGTGGGGGCTATGTGAGGGGCTACACCTTC
TRBV7-6	-	TRBD2	TRBJ2-7	CASSPASGSYEQYF	TGTGCCAGCAGCCCAGCTAGCGGCTCCTACGAGCAGTACTTC
TRBV6-1	-	TRBD2	TRBJ2-7	CASSEGAGGPYEQYF	TGTGCCAGCAGTGAAGGTGCGGGAGGGCCCTACGAGCAGTACTTC
TRBV28	-	TRBD1	TRBJ1-2	CASSDPGQGGPAIGYTF	TGTGCCAGCAGCGACCCGGGACAGGGGGGCCCCGCTATTGGCTACACCTTC
TRBV2	-	-	TRBJ1-2	CASSENYGYTF	TGTGCCAGCAGTGAGAACTATGGCTACACCTTC
TRBV30	-	-	TRBJ2-7	CAWSVSGVYEQYF	TGTGCCTGGAGTGTGTCGGGAGTCTACGAGCAGTACTTC
TRBV4-2	-	TRBD2	TRBJ2-1	CASSLGTGEELAGGPIHEQFF	TGTGCCAGCAGCCTCGGGACCGGCGAAGAACTAGCGGGAGGGCCAATCCATGAGCAGTTCTTC
TRBV7-9	-	TRBD2	TRBJ2-3	CASSLGWGTTPDTQYF	TGTGCCAGCAGCTTAGGTTGGGGGACTACACCAGATACGCAGTATTTT
TRBV11-2	-	TRBD2	TRBJ2-7	CASSLGPSGTSYEQYF	TGTGCCAGCAGCTTAGGCCCCAGCGGGACCTCCTACGAGCAGTACTTC
TRBV5-6	-	TRBD2	TRBJ2-1	CASSSGLAGDNEQFF	TGTGCCAGCAGCTCAGGACTAGCGGGGGACAATGAGCAGTTCTTC
TRBV13	once	-	TRBJ2-1	CASRQKVGQYYNEQFF	TGTGCCAGCAGACAGAAGGTTGGACAGTACTACAATGAGCAGTTCTTC
TRBV27	-	-	TRBJ2-7	CASSFSGPQAGYEQYF	TGTGCCAGCAGTTTTTCCGGGCCGCAAGCCGGGTACGAGCAGTACTTC
TRBV10-3	-	-	TRBJ2-3	CAIRPVSGRASRPDTQYF	TGTGCCATCAGGCCCGTTTCCGGGAGAGCCTCACGGCCAGATACGCAGTATTTT
TRBV5-4	-	-	TRBJ2-7	CASSDLWVFEQYF	TGTGCCAGCAGCGACCTCTGGGTCTTCGAGCAGTACTTC
TRBV10-3	-	TRBD2	TRBJ2-7	CAISEPGLAGDTYEQYF	TGTGCCATCAGTGAACCGGGACTAGCGGGAGATACCTACGAGCAGTACTTC
TRBV10-3	-	-	TRBJ2-1	CAISEIQSGQGFSYNEQFF	TGTGCCATCAGTGAAATTCAGTCCGGTCAGGGATTCTCCTACAATGAGCAGTTCTTC
TRBV27	-	-	TRBJ1-5	CASSTHRGSNQPQHF	TGTGCCAGCAGTACCCACCGGGGGAGCAATCAGCCCCAGCATTTT
TRBV19	-	-	TRBJ2-4	CARRLAKNIQYF	TGTGCCAGGCGACTAGCCAAAAACATTCAGTACTTC
TRBV5-1	once	-	TRBJ2-7	CASSFSRTYEQYF	TGCGCCAGCAGCTTTTCCAGGACCTACGAGCAGTACTTC
TRBV4-3	-	-	TRBJ1-4	CASSQGQGLAEKLFF	TGCGCCAGCAGCCAAGGTCAGGGGCTGGCTGAAAAACTGTTTTTT
TRBV7-2	-	-	TRBJ1-1	CASSLVVFGVTEAFF	TGTGCCAGCAGCTTAGTCGTGTTCGGGGTCACTGAAGCTTTCTTT
TRBV27	-	TRBD1	TRBJ2-7	CASPGQGNTYEQYF	TGTGCCAGCCCCGGACAGGGTAACACGTACGAGCAGTACTTC
TRBV11-2	-	TRBD2	TRBJ2-1	CASSSSIAGGRTEFF	TGTGCCAGCAGCTCCTCCATAGCGGGAGGCCGTACCGAGTTCTTC
TRBV28	once	TRBD1	TRBJ2-7	CASSPIVRDRENKMPYEQYF	TGTGCCAGCAGTCCGATCGTCCGGGACAGGGAGAATAAGATGCCCTACGAGCAGTACTTC
TRBV14	-	-	TRBJ2-2	CASSVVPVSMSGELFF	TGTGCCAGCAGCGTCGTACCGGTCAGTATGTCCGGGGAGCTGTTTTTT
TRBV6-5	-	-	TRBJ2-1	CASSSGFTGYNEQFF	TGTGCCAGCAGTTCCGGTTTTACGGGGTACAATGAGCAGTTCTTC
TRBV27	-	TRBD2	TRBJ2-7	CASSLFRAGLMGNYEQYF	TGTGCCAGCAGTTTATTCCGAGCGGGGTTAATGGGGAACTACGAGCAGTACTTC
TRBV19	-	-	TRBJ2-1	CASRTTGERYYNEQFF	TGTGCCAGTAGAACCACAGGCGAGCGGTACTACAATGAGCAGTTCTTC
TRBV6-5	-	TRBD1	TRBJ2-7	CASSPPGQVYEQYF	TGTGCCAGCAGTCCACCGGGACAGGTCTACGAGCAGTACTTC
TRBV7-9	few	-	TRBJ1-1	CASSLGTPEAFF	TGTGCCAGCAGCTTAGGGACACCTGAAGCTTTCTTT
TRBV29-1	-	-	TRBJ2-7	CSAAAAPYEQYF	TGCAGCGCCGCCGCAGCCCCCTACGAGCAGTACTTC